Below are 26 T cell receptor delta chains sequenced from a single sample in a study of gamma-delta chains in newborns, infants, children. TCRdb fed the reads into CATT to redo clone calling. The sample consists of approximately 3,000 delta-chain clones, 10% of them appearing once. The source material was blood. These receptors were collected from a child who was a newborn, infant or young child, either healthy, febrile or measles-vaccinated (not recorded which).

By its share, this clone is large (0.1 to 1%). The genes are TRAV29/DV5 and TRDJ1, with TRDD3 matching over 8 bases. The CDR3 length is 18 residues. Germline lookup yields CDR1 NSMFDY and CDR2 ISSIKDK. V was pared by 3 bases and J by 0 bases, with 16 bases of the junction left unmatched. The CDR3 region has the DNA TGTGCAGCAACTCGAGGATACTGGGGATACTTGTACACCGATAAACTCATCTTT. It is translated as CAATRGYWGYLYTDKLIF.

To note about this clone: Possible read error: a much larger clone is one base away. Different DNA sequences within this sample yield the same CDR3. J is TRDJ3 and V is TRDV2; D is unresolved. The CDR3 is made up of 15 amino acids. CDR1 is GEAIGNYY, CDR2 EKD, per germline. V was trimmed by 7 bases and J by 0 bases, leaving 9 bases between them. CDR3 protein: CACDHLSWDTRQMFF. The DNA of the CDR3 is TGTGCCTGCGACCACCTCTCCTGGGACACCCGACAGATGTTTTTC.

Relative to its sample, this clone is medium-sized. This chain uses TRDV2 with TRDJ3, with 10 positions matching TRDD3. The CDR3 totals 16 residues. V shed 2 bases, J shed 4 bases, and the junction held 1 base outside the gene matches. The germline V gene encodes CDR1 GEAIGNYY and CDR2 EKD. CDR3 sequence reads: CACDILGDWDTRQMFF. Written as DNA, the CDR3 is TGTGCCTGTGACATACTGGGGGATTGGGACACCCGACAGATGTTTTTC.

Regarding this clone: A much larger clone lies a single base off, so this may be a read error. This chain connects TRDV2 to TRDJ3, with D tentatively TRDD3 (5 bases). Germline values: CDR1 GEAIGNYY, CDR2 EKD. This CDR3 region has 22 residues. The CDR3 reads CARDTPGEILSDSSWDTRQMFF. DNA for the CDR3: TGTGCCCGTGACACGCCCGGAGAGATACTCTCGGATAGCTCCTGGGACACCCGACAGATGTTTTTC.

This clone was found a few times. This sequence may be a read error, since a much larger clone differs from it by one base. J is TRDJ3 and V is TRDV2, with TRDD3 as a possible D gene (5 bases). This CDR3 spans 18 amino acids. Germline V lookup: CDR1 GEAIGNYY, CDR2 EKD. V lost 3 bases to trimming and J lost 5 bases, with 19 bases between them. The CDR3, as DNA: TGTGCCTGTGACCCCACTGGCCTAGGGTCCCGGGACACCCGACAGATGTTTTTC. It codes for CACDPTGLGSRDTRQMFF.

Regarding this clone: It differs at one base from a far larger clone, so likely a read error. This sample also contains other DNA sequences that code for the same CDR3. The chain has TRDV2 and TRDJ3; 7 bases map to TRDD3. Per the germline V gene, CDR1 is GEAIGNYY and CDR2 is EKD. The CDR3 has 16 amino acids. The CDR3 spells CACDWGSSWDTRQMFF. CDR3 bases: TGTGCCTGTGACTGGGGGAGCTCCTGGGACACCCGGCAGATGTTTTTC.

With respect to this clone: Since a far larger clone is one base different, this is likely a read error. CDR3 in amino acids: CACDTVGDTLTAQLFF. CDR3 DNA: TGTGCCTGTGACACCGTGGGGGATACGTTGACAGCACAACTCTTCTTT. This rearrangement joins TRDV2 to TRDJ2, with TRDD3 matching over 11 bases. No J segment appears in TCRdb, so it was assigned here by matching the sequence to germline. The junction had 1 base not matched to a gene; V was cut back by 0 bases and J by 2 bases. Germline V gene lookup returns CDR1 GEAIGNYY and CDR2 EKD. This CDR3 contains 16 residues.

This clone was picked up a small number of times. A much larger clone sits a single nucleotide away, making a read error possible. This chain uses TRDV2 with TRDJ2; TRDD3 agrees at 7 bases. Per the germline V gene, CDR1 is GEAIGNYY and CDR2 is EKD. The CDR3 runs 15 residues. CDR3 residues: CACDTGGALTTQLFF. The CDR3 DNA reads TGTGCCTGTGACACTGGGGGAGCTTTGACAACACAACTCTTCTTT.

Judged by abundance, this clone is medium-sized. The V gene is TRDV3, the J gene TRDJ3, with 8 bases fitting TRDD3. Germline CDR1 is TVYSNPD and CDR2 is GDNSRS (reference sequence). After removal of 1 base from V and 0 bases from J, the junction contained 11 bases not matched to a gene. This CDR3 region has 19 residues. CDR3 DNA: TGTGCCTTTAATGTACTGGGGGCCCCCCGCTCCTGGGACACCCGACAGATGTTTTTC. Translating gives CAFNVLGAPRSWDTRQMFF.

V gene TRDV3 combines with J gene TRDJ2; TRDD3 matches at 9 bases. CDR3 length: 19 residues. V was clipped by 2 bases and J by 4 bases; unmatched bases: 20. Germline V gene lookup returns CDR1 TVYSNPD and CDR2 GDNSRS (reference sequence). CDR3: CAFGWLVLGDAGGTAQLFF. The DNA for the CDR3 is TGTGCCTTTGGTTGGCTCGTACTGGGGGACGCCGGGGGGACAGCACAACTCTTCTTT.

As for this clone: One base separates it from a far larger clone, so it is likely a read error. This specimen includes other DNA sequences encoding the same CDR3. V and J are TRDV2 and TRDJ2; 7 positions agree with TRDD3. The V segment lost 0 bases and the J segment 8 bases; nucleotides outside the gene matches: 2. CDR1 GEAIGNYY and CDR2 EKD come from the germline V gene. This CDR3 is 13 amino acids long. CDR3 in amino acids: CACDTWGTAQLFF. As DNA, the CDR3 is TGTGCCTGTGACACCTGGGGGACGGCACAACTCTTCTTT.

The V and J genes are TRDV2 and TRDJ3; 12 bases align to TRDD3. CDR1 GEAIGNYY and CDR2 EKD come from the germline V gene. The CDR3 extends over 20 amino acids. With V trimmed by 4 bases and J by 0 bases, 9 bases remained unmatched. CDR3 region: CACDPLGDTRNSWDTRQMFF. The CDR3 nucleotides read TGTGCCTGTGATCCCCTGGGGGATACGCGCAACTCCTGGGACACCCGACAGATGTTTTTC.

This clone is deemed medium-sized. Other DNA sequences from this sample encode an identical CDR3 as well. The chain has TRDV2 and TRDJ3; 13 bases agree with TRDD3. With 0 bases clipped from V and 0 bases from J, the junction kept 1 base outside the gene matches. CDR1 is GEAIGNYY and CDR2 is EKD in the germline V gene. This CDR3 is built from 19 residues. As DNA, the CDR3 is TGTGCCTGTGACACCGACTGGGGGATACGCTCCTGGGACACCCGACAGATGTTTTTC. Translation: CACDTDWGIRSWDTRQMFF.

Remarks on this clone: A much larger clone lies one base from this, so it may be a read error. The rearrangement uses TRDV2 and TRDJ1, with 10 bases aligning to TRDD3. This CDR3 contains 15 residues. CDR1 is GEAIGNYY, CDR2 EKD, per germline. The CDR3 DNA sequence: TGTGCCTCTGACGCAACTGGGGGATACACCGATAAACTCATCTTT. Translating gives CASDATGGYTDKLIF.

Only a few counts were recorded for this clone. The junction does not match germline at one end; this may be a read error. Other DNA variants within this sample encode the same CDR3. The gene calls are TRDV2 and TRDJ1; TRDD3 matches at 13 bases. The CDR3 consists of 18 residues. Germline V lookup: CDR1 GEAIGNYY, CDR2 EKD. In nucleotides, the CDR3 is TGTGCCTGTGACAAACTGGGGGATACGCGGTTGTACACCGATAAACTCATCTTC. Its translation is CACDKLGDTRLYTDKLIF.

The J gene was identified as TRDJ3, and no V gene was called; the table's D gene call, TRDD3, was not cross checked with the DNA. This CDR3 spans 19 amino acids. Here the CDR3 reads CATVLGDTPRTWDTRQMFF. In DNA, the CDR3 is TGTGCCACCGTACTGGGGGATACGCCTAGGACCTGGGACACCCGACAGATGTTTTTC.

Details on this clone: This clone may be a read error of a much larger clone one base away. Other DNA sequences within the sample encode an identical CDR3. The J gene is TRDJ3, the V gene TRDV2; 13 nucleotides line up with TRDD3. V lost 7 bases and J lost 1; bases outside the gene matches: 6. The V gene's germline CDR1 is GEAIGNYY and CDR2 EKD. The CDR3 spans 18 residues. The CDR3 reads CACDVLGDTSWDTRQMFF. The CDR3 bases are TGTGCCTGCGACGTACTGGGGGATACGTCCTGGGACACCCGACAGATGTTTTTC.

As concerns this clone: One base away lies a much larger clone, so this may be a sequencing read error. This rearrangement joins TRDV2 to TRDJ3, with a possible D match to TRDD3 (5 bases). Germline-derived CDR1 and CDR2 are GEAIGNYY and EKD. The CDR3 covers 18 residues. The CDR3 here is CACDTPGSGSWDIRQMFF. The CDR3, as DNA: TGTGCCTGTGACACCCCGGGATCGGGCTCCTGGGACATCCGACAGATGTTTTTC.

For this clone: A much larger clone differs from this one at a single base, so this may be a read error. Other nucleotide sequences in the sample specify the same CDR3. This chain joins TRDV2 and TRDJ3; 11 positions agree with TRDD3. This CDR3 spans 18 amino acids. Per germline, CDR1 GEAIGNYY and CDR2 EKD. CDR3 nucleotide sequence: TGTGCCTGTGACACCTGGGGGATACGCTCCTGGGACACCCGGCAGATGTTTTTC. It translates to CACDTWGIRSWDTRQMFF.

By frequency in the sample, this clone is large. This chain links TRDV2 with TRDJ2; maybe TRDD3 (5 bases). The CDR3 is 12 amino acids. The germline V gene encodes CDR1 GEAIGNYY and CDR2 EKD. V lost 3 bases and J lost 4, with 5 bases in between. CDR3 nucleotide sequence: TGTGCCTGTGACTGGGGGACAGCACAACTCTTCTTT. Amino acid sequence: CACDWGTAQLFF.

Notes on this clone: A much larger clonotype is one base distant, so this may be a read error. J is TRDJ2 and V is TRDV2; TRDD3 agrees at 13 bases. As TCRdb names no J gene, one was assigned here on the basis of a DNA match to germline. Germline V gives CDR1 GEAIGNYY, CDR2 EKD. Trimming took 1 base from V and 2 from J; bases not matched to a gene: 0. CDR3 length equals 16 residues. The CDR3 sequence: CACDTLGDTLTAQLFF. The CDR3 DNA sequence: TGTGCCTGTGACACACTGGGGGATACGTTGACAGCACAACTCTTCTTT.

This clone has just a few counts. The sample holds other DNA sequences that translate to the same CDR3. The J gene is TRDJ3, the V gene TRDV2, with TRDD3 matching 10 bases. Germline CDR1 reads GEAIGNYY; CDR2 reads EKD. The V and J ends lost 1 base and 4 bases, in that order; junction bases with no gene match: 3. CDR3 length: 17 amino acids. In DNA, the CDR3 is TGTGCCTGTGACACATTGGGGGATACATGGGACACCCGACAGATGTTTTTC. It yields the protein CACDTLGDTWDTRQMFF.

As for this clone: It differs at one base from a far larger clone, so likely a read error. This rearrangement joins TRDV2 to TRDJ3; 10 nucleotides match TRDD3. CDR3 length: 17 amino acids. Germline V gene lookup returns CDR1 GEAIGNYY and CDR2 EKD. CDR3 nucleotide sequence: TGTGCCTGTGACACTGGGGGATACTCCTGGGACACCCGACAGGTGTTTTTC. It translates to CACDTGGYSWDTRQVFF.

The V gene lacks a call, and TRDJ1 is the J gene; the table's D call of TRDD3 was not tested on the DNA. The CDR3 extends over 15 amino acids. CDR3 coding DNA: TGTGCCTTTAAAGTACTGGGGGCCTCCGCCGATAAACTCATCTTT. This encodes CAFKVLGASADKLIF.

This clone is medium-sized in the sample. The chain recombines TRDV2 with TRDJ3; 12 nucleotides line up with TRDD3. This CDR3 comprises 18 residues. Germline V gene sequence: CDR1 GEAIGNYY, CDR2 EKD. Losses at the gene ends were 0 bases for V and 3 bases for J; bases not matched to a gene: 2. The CDR3 DNA follows: TGTGCCTGTGACACCCTGGGGGATACGGGCTGGGACACCCGACAGATGTTTTTC. This translates into CACDTLGDTGWDTRQMFF.

This clone was seen a handful of times. This may come from a read error, since a much larger clone is one base off. Other DNA sequences within the sample encode an identical CDR3. The V gene is TRDV2, the J gene TRDJ1; TRDD3 matches 10 bases. Germline CDR1 reads GEAIGNYY; CDR2 reads EKD. The CDR3 loop spans 14 amino acids. V gave up 7 bases and J gave up 2 bases; unmatched junction bases: 6. The CDR3 sequence is CACDGLGDTDKLIF. The CDR3 nucleotides read TGTGCCTGCGACGGACTGGGGGATACCGATAAACTCATCTTT.